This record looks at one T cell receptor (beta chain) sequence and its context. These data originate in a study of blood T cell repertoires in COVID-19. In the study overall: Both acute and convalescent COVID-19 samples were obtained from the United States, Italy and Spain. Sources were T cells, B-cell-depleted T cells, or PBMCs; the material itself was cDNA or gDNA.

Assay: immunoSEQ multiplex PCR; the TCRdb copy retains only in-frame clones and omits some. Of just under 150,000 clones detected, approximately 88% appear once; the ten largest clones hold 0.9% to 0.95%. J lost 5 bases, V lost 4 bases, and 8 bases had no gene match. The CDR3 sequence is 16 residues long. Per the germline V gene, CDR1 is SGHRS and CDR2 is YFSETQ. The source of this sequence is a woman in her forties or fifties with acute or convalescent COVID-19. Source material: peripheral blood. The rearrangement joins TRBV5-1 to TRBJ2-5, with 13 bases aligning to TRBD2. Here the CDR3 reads CASSDGLAGVGETQYF. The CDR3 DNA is TGCGCCAGCAGCGATGGACTAGCGGGAGTAGGGGAGACCCAGTACTTC.